The 22 T cell receptor beta chains below were found in one sample sequenced in a study of sequential checkpoint blockade in melanoma. Sequenced by immunoSEQ multiplex PCR; TCRdb stores in-frame clones only, minus some. The sample shows roughly 10,000 clones, approximately 30% of them seen only once. Treatment defined: randomized to nivolumab then ipilimumab (arm A) or the reverse (arm B). Sequenced material: tumor tissue (inferred from file names), taken from a patient given nivolumab and ipilimumab in sequence. The source of these receptors is a human donor with melanoma.

This clone has more than one count but fewer than ten. The chain combines TRBV5-1 with TRBJ2-7, with 12 bases matching TRBD2. CDR1 and CDR2 (germline): SGHRS, YFSETQ. V lost 3 bases and J lost 0; bases outside the gene matches: 7. There are 17 residues in the CDR3. The CDR3 region has the DNA TGCGCCAGCAGCTGGGTCACTAGCGGGGGGAGCTCCTACGAGCAGTACTTC. It codes for CASSWVTSGGSSYEQYF.

This clone turned up a few times. This rearrangement joins TRBV6-8 to TRBJ2-3; 11 nucleotides match TRBD2. Germline V gene data show CDR1 as MNHGY and CDR2 as SAAAGT. The CDR3 length is 14 residues. V gave up 7 bases and J gave up 1 base; unmatched junction bases: 1. The CDR3 sequence is CASKTSGGTDTQYF. DNA of the CDR3: TGTGCCAGCAAGACTAGCGGGGGCACAGATACGCAGTATTTT.

The chain links TRBV5-1 to TRBJ2-1, with 7 nucleotides matching TRBD1. Unmatched junction bases numbered 6, after V lost 6 bases and J lost 0 bases. The CDR3 covers 15 residues. Germline-derived CDR1 and CDR2 are SGHRS and YFSETQ. CDR3 bases: TGCGCCAGCATGACAGGGTTGAGCTCCTACAATGAGCAGTTCTTC. Protein sequence: CASMTGLSSYNEQFF.

This chain joins TRBV6-8 and TRBJ2-3; the match to TRBD1 covers 9 bases. This CDR3 has 16 residues. With 5 bases clipped from V and 2 bases from J, the junction kept 8 bases outside the gene matches. Per the germline V gene, CDR1 is MNHGY and CDR2 is SAAAGT. CDR3 nucleotide sequence: TGTGCCAGCAGTATCACTGGGACAGGGTACACAGATACGCAGTATTTT. This sequence encodes CASSITGTGYTDTQYF.

This clone was detected a few times. The genes are TRBV2 and TRBJ2-5; 7 positions agree with TRBD2. J lost 5 bases, V lost 3 bases, and 3 bases had no gene match. This CDR3 has 13 residues. The V gene's germline CDR1 is SNHLY and CDR2 FYNNEI. The CDR3 is CASSDQGGETQYF. The CDR3 DNA sequence: TGTGCCAGCAGTGATCAGGGAGGGGAGACCCAGTACTTC.

The chain joins TRBV5-1 to TRBJ2-7, with TRBD1 matching over 7 bases. The V gene's germline CDR1 is SGHRS and CDR2 YFSETQ. V lost 1 base, J lost 1 base, and 20 bases stayed unmatched. CDR3 size: 20 residues. CDR3 region: CASSLYISGIDRAQSYEQYF. CDR3 bases: TGCGCCAGCAGCTTGTACATTTCGGGAATAGACAGGGCTCAGTCCTACGAGCAGTACTTC.

This clone was observed a few times. V gene TRBV11-3 combines with J gene TRBJ2-2, with D perhaps TRBD2 (6 bases). Trimming took 5 bases from V and 0 from J, leaving 19 bases between them. The CDR3 is made up of 18 amino acids. The V gene's germline CDR1 is SGHNT and CDR2 YENEEA. As DNA, the CDR3 is TGTGCCAGCAGCGTGGACTACCTAAGGGCTTCGAACACCGGGGAGCTGTTTTTT. Protein: CASSVDYLRASNTGELFF.

V and J are TRBV6-8 and TRBJ2-7; possibly TRBD1 or TRBD2 for D (6 bases each). The germline gives CDR1 MNHGY, CDR2 SAAAGT. The CDR3 runs to 17 residues. Trimming removed 5 bases from V and 0 bases from J, with 20 bases in between. This CDR3 reads CASSDTSQGRSSYEQYF. The CDR3 DNA sequence: TGTGCCAGCAGTGATACCTCCCAGGGGAGGTCCTCCTACGAGCAGTACTTC.

The chain links TRBV6-4 to TRBJ2-7, with D possibly being TRBD1 (5 bases). There are 16 residues in the CDR3. V was shortened by 8 bases and J by 6 bases, with 26 bases between the two germline ends. CDR1 MRHNA and CDR2 SNTAGT come from the germline V gene. The CDR3 DNA sequence: TGTGCCAGCGGCTCCACCTCCGCCGGACAAATCCGCGAGCAGTACTTC. It yields the protein CASGSTSAGQIREQYF.

This clone was seen a handful of times. The chain joins TRBV11-3 to TRBJ2-1, with no clear D. The germline V and J ends were trimmed by 3 bases and 4 bases, with 10 bases remaining between them. The CDR3 is made up of 14 amino acids. In germline, CDR1 is SGHNT, CDR2 YENEEA. The CDR3 sequence: CASSFSRPYNEQFF. CDR3 DNA sequence: TGTGCCAGCAGCTTCTCGCGGCCTTACAATGAGCAGTTCTTC.

The rearrangement uses TRBV19 and TRBJ1-6; TRBD1 is a possible D gene (5 bases). The CDR3 length is 14 residues. Looked up from germline, CDR1 is LNHDA and CDR2 is SQIVND (reference sequence). The V and J ends lost 4 bases and 10 bases respectively, with 14 bases between them. As DNA, the CDR3 is TGTGCCAGTAGTACGGACAAGAGGGGATCACCCCTCCACTTT. This gives the protein CASSTDKRGSPLHF.

At least ten counts were recorded for this clone. The chain uses TRBV23-1 and TRBJ2-1; D remains unclear. TRBV23-1 is marked as an open reading frame, function uncertain. V was clipped by 6 bases and J by 8 bases, with 20 bases between them. The CDR3 covers 15 residues. For the CDR3, the DNA is TGCGCCAGCAGCCAAGAATTTGGCTTGGTTGATGAGCAGTTCTTC. It is translated as CASSQEFGLVDEQFF.

V usage is TRBV18 and J usage is TRBJ1-1; D remains ambiguous. Germline V gene sequence: CDR1 KGHSH, CDR2 LQKENI. Trimming cost V 3 bases and J 4 bases, with 18 bases left between them. The CDR3 covers 16 residues. The CDR3 loop reads CASSPPASTSGTEAFF. Written as DNA, the CDR3 is TGTGCCAGCTCACCCCCCGCGAGCACCTCGGGCACTGAAGCTTTCTTT.

The chain couples TRBV5-1 to TRBJ2-3; D might be TRBD1 or TRBD2, each matching 5 bases. This CDR3 spans 17 amino acids. Germline V gene lookup returns CDR1 SGHRS and CDR2 YFSETQ. Between the trimmed V and J ends, which lost 4 bases and 2 bases, there was a span of 20 bases. This CDR3 reads CASSTGRGGGPTDTQYF. The CDR3 DNA follows: TGCGCCAGCAGCACCGGACGGGGCGGAGGCCCCACAGATACGCAGTATTTT.

The J gene is TRBJ2-1, the V gene TRBV19; D gene ambiguous. This CDR3 has 15 residues. In germline, CDR1 is LNHDA, CDR2 SQIVND (reference sequence). Trimming removed 1 base at V and 0 bases at J, with 7 bases between. This chain's CDR3 is CASSIAGSSYNEQFF. As DNA, the CDR3 is TGTGCCAGTAGTATAGCGGGCAGCTCCTACAATGAGCAGTTCTTC.

This clone occurred once. J is TRBJ1-5 and V is TRBV19, with a weak D call TRBD1 (5 bases). Trimming took off 9 bases at V and 2 bases at J, with 32 bases between the two ends. The germline V gene has CDR1 LNHDA and CDR2 SQIVND (reference sequence). CDR3 length: 20 residues. The CDR3 here is CASTIGGLTMSQQGNQPQHF. DNA for the CDR3: TGTGCCAGCACTATTGGGGGACTGACCATGTCTCAGCAGGGCAATCAGCCCCAGCATTTT. Using reference TRBV19 and TRBJ1-5 for the parts outside the CDR3, the full variable domain is DGGITQSPKYLFRKEGQNVTLSCEQNLNHDAMYWYRQDPGQGLRLIYYSQIVNDFQKGDIAEGYSVSREKKESFPLTVTSAQKNPTAFYLCASTIGGLTMSQQGNQPQHFGDGTRLSIL.

This clone has more than one count but fewer than ten. The rearrangement joins TRBV15 to TRBJ2-7; 9 bases fit TRBD1. The junction had 6 bases not matched to a gene; V was cut back by 4 bases and J by 5 bases. The CDR3 is 14 amino acids. Germline V gene sequence: CDR1 LNHNV, CDR2 YYDKDF (reference sequence). The CDR3 DNA sequence: TGTGCCACCAGCATTACAGGGGGCCCCCACGAGCAGTACTTC. Translation gives CATSITGGPHEQYF.

This clone was found a few times. The chain joins TRBV11-3 to TRBJ1-5, with unresolved D. This CDR3 has 15 residues. CDR1 SGHNT and CDR2 YENEEA come from the germline V gene. The V end lost 5 bases, the J end lost 2 bases, and 13 bases lay between the germline ends. The DNA for the CDR3 is TGTGCCAGCAGCCCGGATTTAAGCGGCAATCAGCCCCAGCATTTT. Translated: CASSPDLSGNQPQHF.

The V call is TRBV12-5, the J call TRBJ2-5; 9 bases are a match to TRBD1. Germline V CDR1 and CDR2: LGHNT, FRNRAP. The V and J ends lost 6 bases and 4 bases, in that order; junction bases with no gene match: 12. The CDR3 has 16 amino acids. This CDR3 is CASGATGGTMRETQYF. The CDR3 DNA sequence: TGTGCTAGTGGGGCAACAGGGGGCACGATGCGAGAGACCCAGTACTTC.

J is TRBJ1-3 and V is TRBV5-1, with D uncertain. This CDR3 spans 14 amino acids. V was pared by 6 bases and J by 0 bases, with 10 bases between. In germline, CDR1 is SGHRS, CDR2 YFSETQ. CDR3 in amino acids: CASTPIPSGNTIYF. CDR3 DNA sequence: TGCGCCAGCACCCCGATTCCCTCTGGAAACACCATATATTTT.

This chain joins TRBV29-1 and TRBJ2-5, with 7 bases aligning to TRBD2. The CDR3 is 13 amino acids. Looked up from germline, CDR1 is SQVTM and CDR2 is ANQGSEA. V gave up 4 bases and J gave up 3 bases; unmatched junction bases: 5. The CDR3 bases are TGCAGCGTTGTCGGGGGAGGGAAAGAGACCCAGTACTTC. Protein sequence: CSVVGGGKETQYF.

This clone appeared a few times. V usage is TRBV30 and J usage is TRBJ2-3; D not certain. CDR3 size: 11 residues. Germline CDR1 is GTSNPN and CDR2 is SVGIG (reference sequence). V shed 0 bases and J shed 5 bases, with 3 bases lying between them. CDR3 loop: CAWSVQDTQYF. The CDR3 nucleotides are TGTGCCTGGAGTGTACAAGATACGCAGTATTTT.